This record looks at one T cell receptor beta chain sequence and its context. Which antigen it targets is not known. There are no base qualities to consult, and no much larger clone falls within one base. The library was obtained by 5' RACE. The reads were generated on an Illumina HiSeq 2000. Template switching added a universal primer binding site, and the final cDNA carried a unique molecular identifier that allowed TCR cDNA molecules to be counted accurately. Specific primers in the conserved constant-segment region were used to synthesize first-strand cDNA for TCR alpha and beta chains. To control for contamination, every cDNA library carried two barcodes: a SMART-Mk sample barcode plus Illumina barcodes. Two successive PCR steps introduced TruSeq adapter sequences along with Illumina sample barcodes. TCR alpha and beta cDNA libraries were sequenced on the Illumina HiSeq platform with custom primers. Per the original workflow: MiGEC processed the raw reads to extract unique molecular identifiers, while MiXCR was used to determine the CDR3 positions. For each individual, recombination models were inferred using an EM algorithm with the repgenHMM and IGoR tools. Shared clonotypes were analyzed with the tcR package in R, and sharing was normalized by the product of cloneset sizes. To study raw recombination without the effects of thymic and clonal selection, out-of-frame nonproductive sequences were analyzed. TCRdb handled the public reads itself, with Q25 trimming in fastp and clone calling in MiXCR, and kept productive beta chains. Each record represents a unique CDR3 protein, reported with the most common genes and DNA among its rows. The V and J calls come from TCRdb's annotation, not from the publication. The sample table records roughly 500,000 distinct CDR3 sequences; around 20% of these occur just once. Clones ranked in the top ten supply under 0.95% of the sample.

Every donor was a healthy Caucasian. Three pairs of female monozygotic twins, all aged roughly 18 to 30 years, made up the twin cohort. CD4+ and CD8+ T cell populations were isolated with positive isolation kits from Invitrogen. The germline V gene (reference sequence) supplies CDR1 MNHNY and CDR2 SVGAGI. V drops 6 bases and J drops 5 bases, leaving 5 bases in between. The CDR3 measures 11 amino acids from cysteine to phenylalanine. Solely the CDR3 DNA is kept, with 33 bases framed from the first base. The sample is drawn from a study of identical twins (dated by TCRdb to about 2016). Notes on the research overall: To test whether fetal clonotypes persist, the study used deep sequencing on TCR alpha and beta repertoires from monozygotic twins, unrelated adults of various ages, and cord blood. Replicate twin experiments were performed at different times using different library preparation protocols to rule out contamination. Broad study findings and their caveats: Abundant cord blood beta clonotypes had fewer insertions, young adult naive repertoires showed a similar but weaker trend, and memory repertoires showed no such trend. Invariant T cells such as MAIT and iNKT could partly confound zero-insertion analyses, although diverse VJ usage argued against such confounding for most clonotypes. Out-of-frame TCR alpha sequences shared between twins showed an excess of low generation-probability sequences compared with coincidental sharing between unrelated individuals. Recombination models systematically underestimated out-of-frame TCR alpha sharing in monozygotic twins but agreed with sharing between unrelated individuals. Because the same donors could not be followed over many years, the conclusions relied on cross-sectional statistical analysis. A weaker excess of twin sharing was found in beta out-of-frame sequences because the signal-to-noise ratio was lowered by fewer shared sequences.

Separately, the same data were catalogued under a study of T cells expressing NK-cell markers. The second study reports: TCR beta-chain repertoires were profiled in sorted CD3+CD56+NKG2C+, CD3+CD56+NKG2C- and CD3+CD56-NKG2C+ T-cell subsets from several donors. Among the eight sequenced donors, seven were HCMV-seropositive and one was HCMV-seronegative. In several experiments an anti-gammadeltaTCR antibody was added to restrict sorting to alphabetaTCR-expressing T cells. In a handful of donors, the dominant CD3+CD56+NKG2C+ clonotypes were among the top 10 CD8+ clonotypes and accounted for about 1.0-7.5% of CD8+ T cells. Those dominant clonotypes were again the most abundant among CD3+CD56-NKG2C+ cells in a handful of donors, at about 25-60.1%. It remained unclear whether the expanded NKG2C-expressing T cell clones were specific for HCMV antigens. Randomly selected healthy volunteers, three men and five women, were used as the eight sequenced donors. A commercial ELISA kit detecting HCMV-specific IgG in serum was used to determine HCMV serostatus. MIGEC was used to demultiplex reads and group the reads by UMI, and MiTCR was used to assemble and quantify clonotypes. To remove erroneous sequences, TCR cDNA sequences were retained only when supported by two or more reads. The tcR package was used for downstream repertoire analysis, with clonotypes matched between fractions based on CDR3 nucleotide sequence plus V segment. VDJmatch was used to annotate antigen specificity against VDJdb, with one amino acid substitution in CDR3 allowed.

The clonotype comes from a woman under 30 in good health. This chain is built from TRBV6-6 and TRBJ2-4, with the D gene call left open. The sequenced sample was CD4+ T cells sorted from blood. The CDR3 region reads CASSVQNIQYF. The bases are TGTGCCAGCAGCGTACAAAACATTCAGTACTTC.